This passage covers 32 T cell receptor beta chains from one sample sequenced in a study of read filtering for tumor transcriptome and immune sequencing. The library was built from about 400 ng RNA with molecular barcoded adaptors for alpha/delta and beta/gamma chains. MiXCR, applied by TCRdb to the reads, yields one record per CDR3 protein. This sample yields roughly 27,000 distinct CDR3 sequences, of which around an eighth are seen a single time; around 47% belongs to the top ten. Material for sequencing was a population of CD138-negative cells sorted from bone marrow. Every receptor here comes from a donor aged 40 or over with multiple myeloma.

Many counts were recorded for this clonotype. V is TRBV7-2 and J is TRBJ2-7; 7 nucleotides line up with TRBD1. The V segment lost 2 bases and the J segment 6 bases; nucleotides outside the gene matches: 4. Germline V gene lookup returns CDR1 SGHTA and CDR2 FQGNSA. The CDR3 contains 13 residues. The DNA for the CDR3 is TGTGCCAGCAGCTTAAGGGGGCCTCCCGAGCAGTACTTC. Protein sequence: CASSLRGPPEQYF.

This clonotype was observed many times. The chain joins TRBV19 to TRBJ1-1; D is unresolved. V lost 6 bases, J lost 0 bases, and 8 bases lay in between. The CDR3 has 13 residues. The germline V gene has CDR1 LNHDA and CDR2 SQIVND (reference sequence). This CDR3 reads CASRGPLNTEAFF. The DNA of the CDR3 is TGTGCCAGTAGAGGACCCTTGAACACTGAAGCTTTCTTT.

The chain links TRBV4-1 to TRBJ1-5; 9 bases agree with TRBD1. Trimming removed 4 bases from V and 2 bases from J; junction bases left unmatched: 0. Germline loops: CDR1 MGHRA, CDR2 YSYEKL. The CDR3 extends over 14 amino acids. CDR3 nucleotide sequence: TGCGCCAGCAGCCGGGACAGGGGCAATCAGCCCCAGCATTTT. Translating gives CASSRDRGNQPQHF.

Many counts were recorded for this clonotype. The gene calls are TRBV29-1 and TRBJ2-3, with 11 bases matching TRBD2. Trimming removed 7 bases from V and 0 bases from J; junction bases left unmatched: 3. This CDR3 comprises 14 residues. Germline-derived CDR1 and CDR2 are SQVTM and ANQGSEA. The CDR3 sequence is CSAGLAASTDTQYF. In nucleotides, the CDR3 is TGCAGCGCGGGACTAGCGGCTAGCACAGATACGCAGTATTTT.

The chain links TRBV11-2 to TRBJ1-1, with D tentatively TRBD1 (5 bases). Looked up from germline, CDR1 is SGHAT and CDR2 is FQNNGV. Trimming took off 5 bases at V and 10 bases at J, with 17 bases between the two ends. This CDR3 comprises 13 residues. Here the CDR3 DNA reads TGTGCCAGCAGCCTATACTCCGTTGGGGGAGCTTTCTTT. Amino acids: CASSLYSVGGAFF.

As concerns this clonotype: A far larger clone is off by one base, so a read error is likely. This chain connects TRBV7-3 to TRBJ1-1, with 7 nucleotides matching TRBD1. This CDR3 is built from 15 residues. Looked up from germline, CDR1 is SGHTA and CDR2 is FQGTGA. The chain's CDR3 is CAGSTKGDRNTEAFF. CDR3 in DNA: TGTGCCGGCAGCACAAAGGGGGACAGGAACACTGAAGCTTTCTTT.

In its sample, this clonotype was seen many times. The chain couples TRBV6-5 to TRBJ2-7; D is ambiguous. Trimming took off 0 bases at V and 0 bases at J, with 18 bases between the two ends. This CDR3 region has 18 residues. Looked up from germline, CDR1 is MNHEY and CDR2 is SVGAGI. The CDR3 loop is CASSYSIARITYSYEQYF. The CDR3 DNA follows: TGTGCCAGCAGTTACTCGATCGCCCGGATTACGTACTCCTACGAGCAGTACTTC.

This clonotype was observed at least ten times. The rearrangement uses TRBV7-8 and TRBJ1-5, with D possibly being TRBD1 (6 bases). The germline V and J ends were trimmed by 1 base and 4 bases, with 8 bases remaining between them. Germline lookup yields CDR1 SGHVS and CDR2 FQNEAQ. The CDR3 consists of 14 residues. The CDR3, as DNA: TGTGCCAGCAGCTTAGACCAGGGGAATCAGCCCCAGCATTTT. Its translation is CASSLDQGNQPQHF.

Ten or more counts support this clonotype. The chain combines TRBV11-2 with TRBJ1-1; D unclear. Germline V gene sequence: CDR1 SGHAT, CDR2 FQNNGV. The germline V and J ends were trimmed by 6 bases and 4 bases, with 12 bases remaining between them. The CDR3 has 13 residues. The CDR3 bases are TGTGCCAGCAGAATCCTGGGGTTCACTGAAGCTTTCTTT. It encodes CASRILGFTEAFF.

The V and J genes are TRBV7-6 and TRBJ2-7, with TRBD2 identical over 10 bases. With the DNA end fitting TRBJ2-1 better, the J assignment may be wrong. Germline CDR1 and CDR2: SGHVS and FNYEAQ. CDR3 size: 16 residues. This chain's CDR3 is CASSLAPSGSGNEQFF. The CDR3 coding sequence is TGTGCCAGCAGCTTAGCGCCTAGCGGGAGTGGGAACGAGCAGTTCTTC.

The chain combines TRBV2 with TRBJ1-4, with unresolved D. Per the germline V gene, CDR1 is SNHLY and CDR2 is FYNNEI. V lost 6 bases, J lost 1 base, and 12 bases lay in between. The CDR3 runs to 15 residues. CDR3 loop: CASSSERGTNEKLFF. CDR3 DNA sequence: TGTGCCAGCAGCTCGGAGCGGGGAACTAATGAAAAACTGTTTTTT.

The CDR3 sequence is CASSLDIRGTGTDTQYF. The DNA of the CDR3 is TGCGCCAGCAGCTTGGACATCAGGGGGACGGGCACAGATACGCAGTATTTT. J is TRBJ2-3 and V is TRBV5-1; TRBD1 matches at 7 bases. The junction had 8 bases not matched to a gene; V was cut back by 0 bases and J by 1 base. This CDR3 has 17 residues. Germline lookup yields CDR1 SGHRS and CDR2 YFSETQ.

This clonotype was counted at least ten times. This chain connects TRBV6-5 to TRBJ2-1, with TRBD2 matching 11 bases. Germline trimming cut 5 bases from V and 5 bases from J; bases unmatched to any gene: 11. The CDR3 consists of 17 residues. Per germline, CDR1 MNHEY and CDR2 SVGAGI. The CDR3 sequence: CASSDLSLAGENNEQFF. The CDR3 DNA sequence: TGTGCCAGCAGTGACCTCTCACTAGCGGGAGAGAACAATGAGCAGTTCTTC.

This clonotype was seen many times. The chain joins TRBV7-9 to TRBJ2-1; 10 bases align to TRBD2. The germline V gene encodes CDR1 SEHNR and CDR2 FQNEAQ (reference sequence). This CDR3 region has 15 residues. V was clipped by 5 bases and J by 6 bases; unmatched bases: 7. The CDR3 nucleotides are TGTGCCAGCAGCGATCTAGCGGGAGCCCCCAATGAGCAGTTCTTC. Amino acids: CASSDLAGAPNEQFF.

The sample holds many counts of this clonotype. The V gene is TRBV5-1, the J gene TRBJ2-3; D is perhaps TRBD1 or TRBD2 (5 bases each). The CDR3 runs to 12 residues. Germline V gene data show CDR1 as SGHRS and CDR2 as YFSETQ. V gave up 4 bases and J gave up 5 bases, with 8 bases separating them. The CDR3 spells CASSRDGDTQYF. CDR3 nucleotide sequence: TGCGCCAGCAGCCGGGACGGAGATACGCAGTATTTT.

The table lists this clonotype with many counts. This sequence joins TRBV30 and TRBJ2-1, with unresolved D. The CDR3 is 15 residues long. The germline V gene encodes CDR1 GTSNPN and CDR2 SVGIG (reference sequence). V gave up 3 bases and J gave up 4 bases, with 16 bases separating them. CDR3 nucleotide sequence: TGTGCCTGGAGGACAATAGGTGGGGTTTACAATGAGCAGTTCTTC. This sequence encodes CAWRTIGGVYNEQFF.

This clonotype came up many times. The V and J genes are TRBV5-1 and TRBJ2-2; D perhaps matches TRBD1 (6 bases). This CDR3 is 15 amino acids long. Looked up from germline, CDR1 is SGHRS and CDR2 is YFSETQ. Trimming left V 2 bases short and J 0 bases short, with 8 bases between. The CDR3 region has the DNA TGCGCCAGCAGCTTCCGGACAGCGAACACCGGGGAGCTGTTTTTT. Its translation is CASSFRTANTGELFF.

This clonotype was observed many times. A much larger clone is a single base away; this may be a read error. DNA for the CDR3: TGCGCCAGCAGCCAAGCTCTCCGGACTAGCGGGTGTAATGAGCAGTTCTTC. It is translated as CASSQALRTSGCNEQFF. V is TRBV4-1 and J is TRBJ2-1; 11 bases line up with TRBD2. The CDR3 extends over 17 amino acids. The V gene end was trimmed by 1 base and the J gene end by 7 bases; junction bases not matched to a gene: 9. Looked up from germline, CDR1 is MGHRA and CDR2 is YSYEKL.

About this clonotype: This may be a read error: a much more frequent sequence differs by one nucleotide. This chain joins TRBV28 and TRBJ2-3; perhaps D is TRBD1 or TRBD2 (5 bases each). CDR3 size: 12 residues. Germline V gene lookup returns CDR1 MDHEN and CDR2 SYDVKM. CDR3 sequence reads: CASTSRADSQYF. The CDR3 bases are TGTGCCAGCACTAGCAGGGCAGATTCGCAGTATTTT.

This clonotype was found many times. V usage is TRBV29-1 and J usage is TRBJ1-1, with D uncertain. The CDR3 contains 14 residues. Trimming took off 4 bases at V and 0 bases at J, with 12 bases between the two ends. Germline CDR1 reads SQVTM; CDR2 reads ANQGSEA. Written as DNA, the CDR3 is TGCAGCGTTGGTGGCAGCTACATGAACACTGAAGCTTTCTTT. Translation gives CSVGGSYMNTEAFF.

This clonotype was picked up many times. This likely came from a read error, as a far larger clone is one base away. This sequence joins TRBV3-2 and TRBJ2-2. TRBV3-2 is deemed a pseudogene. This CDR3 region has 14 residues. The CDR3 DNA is TGTGCCAGCAGCCAAGGATCCCACACCGGGGAGCTGTTTTTT. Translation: CASSQGSHTGELFF.

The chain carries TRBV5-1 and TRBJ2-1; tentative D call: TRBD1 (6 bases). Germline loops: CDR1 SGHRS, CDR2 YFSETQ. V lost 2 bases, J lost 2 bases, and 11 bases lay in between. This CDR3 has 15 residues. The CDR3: CASSFGQGTYNEQFF. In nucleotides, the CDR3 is TGCGCCAGCAGCTTCGGCCAGGGGACCTACAATGAGCAGTTCTTC.

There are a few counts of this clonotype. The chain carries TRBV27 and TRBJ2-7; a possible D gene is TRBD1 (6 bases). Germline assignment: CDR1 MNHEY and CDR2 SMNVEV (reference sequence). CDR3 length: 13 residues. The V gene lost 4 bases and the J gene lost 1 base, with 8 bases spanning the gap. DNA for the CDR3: TGTGCCAGCAGTTCGGACAGATCCTACGAGCAGTACTTC. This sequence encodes CASSSDRSYEQYF.

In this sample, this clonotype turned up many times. This chain's CDR3 is CSARTSGDPYNEQFF. The DNA for the CDR3 is TGCAGTGCTCGGACTAGCGGGGACCCATACAATGAGCAGTTCTTC. J is TRBJ2-1 and V is TRBV20-1; TRBD2 matches at 12 bases. Germline CDR1 DFQATT, CDR2 SNEGSKA (reference sequence). CDR3 length: 15 residues. After removal of 5 bases from V and 4 bases from J, the junction contained 6 bases not matched to a gene.

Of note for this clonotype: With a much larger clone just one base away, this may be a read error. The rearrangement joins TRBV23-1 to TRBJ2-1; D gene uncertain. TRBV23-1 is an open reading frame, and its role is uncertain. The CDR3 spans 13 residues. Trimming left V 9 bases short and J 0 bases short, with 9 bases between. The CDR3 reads CARGTGSYNEQFF. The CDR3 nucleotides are TGCGCCAGAGGAACTGGCTCCTACAATGAGCAGTTCTTC.

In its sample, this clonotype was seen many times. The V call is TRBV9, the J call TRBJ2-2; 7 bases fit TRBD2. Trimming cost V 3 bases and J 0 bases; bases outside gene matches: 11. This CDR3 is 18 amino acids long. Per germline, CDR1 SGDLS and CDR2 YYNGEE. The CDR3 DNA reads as TGTGCCAGCAGCGCCCAGGGAAGCGGGACCACGAACACCGGGGAGCTGTTTTTT. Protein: CASSAQGSGTTNTGELFF.

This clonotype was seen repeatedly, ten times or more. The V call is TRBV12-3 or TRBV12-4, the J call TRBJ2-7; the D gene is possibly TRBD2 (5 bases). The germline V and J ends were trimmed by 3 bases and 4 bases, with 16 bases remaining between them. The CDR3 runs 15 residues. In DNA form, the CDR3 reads TGTGCCAGCAGTTTGTCGGCCAGACGGGGTTACGAGCAGTACTTC. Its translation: CASSLSARRGYEQYF.

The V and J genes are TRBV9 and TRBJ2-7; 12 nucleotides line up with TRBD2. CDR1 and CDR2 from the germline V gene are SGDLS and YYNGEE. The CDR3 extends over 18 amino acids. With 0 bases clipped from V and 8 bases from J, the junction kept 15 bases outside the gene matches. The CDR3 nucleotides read TGTGCCAGCAGCGTAGGGCTAGCGGGAGGGCCATTGGCCCACAAGCAGTACTTC. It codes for CASSVGLAGGPLAHKQYF.

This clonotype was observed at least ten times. CDR3 nucleotide sequence: TGTGCCAGTAGCGGGAGAAGGGGCAATGAGCAGTTCTTC. Amino acids: CASSGRRGNEQFF. This chain joins TRBV11-2 and TRBJ2-1; 9 bases agree with TRBD2. In germline, CDR1 is SGHAT, CDR2 FQNNGV. The V segment lost 9 bases and the J segment 6 bases; nucleotides outside the gene matches: 6. The CDR3 length is 13 residues.

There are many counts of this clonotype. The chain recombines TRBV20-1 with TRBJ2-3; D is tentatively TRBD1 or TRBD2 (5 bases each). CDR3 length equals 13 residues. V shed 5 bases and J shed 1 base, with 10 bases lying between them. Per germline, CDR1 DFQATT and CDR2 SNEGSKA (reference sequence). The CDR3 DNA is TGCAGTGCTGACAGAGGGGGCACAGATACGCAGTATTTT. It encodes CSADRGGTDTQYF.

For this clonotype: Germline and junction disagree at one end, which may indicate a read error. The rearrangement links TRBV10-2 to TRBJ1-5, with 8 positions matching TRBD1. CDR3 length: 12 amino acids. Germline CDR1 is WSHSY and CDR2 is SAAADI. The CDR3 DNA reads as TGCGCCAACAGGGGGGACAATCGGCCCCAGCATTTT. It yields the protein CANRGDNRPQHF.

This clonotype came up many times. CDR3 residues: CATGEHYEQYF. The CDR3 bases are TGTGCCACTGGGGAACACTACGAGCAGTACTTC. The chain recombines TRBV19 with TRBJ2-7; D not certain. This CDR3 region has 11 residues. Germline V CDR1 and CDR2: LNHDA, SQIVND (reference sequence). With 10 bases removed from V and 3 bases from J, the gap between germline ends came to 10 bases.